This record covers a single T cell receptor beta chain. Profiled with immunoSEQ multiplex PCR; TCRdb holds only in-frame clones, not every one. The table lists roughly 20,000 clones, roughly 41% of them singletons. The CDR3 extends over 14 amino acids. From germline, CDR1 is SEHNR and CDR2 FQNEAQ (reference sequence). V lost 5 bases, J lost 7 bases, and 5 bases stayed unmatched. The data are from a study of graft-versus-host responses after intestinal transplantation. Study in general: The study gave all recipients anti-thymocyte globulin induction, then tacrolimus and steroids for about 3 years. Overall study results and limits: GvH clonotypes were identified within recipient marrow, with a subset emerging first in ileum or blood.

Approximately 200,000 CFSE-labeled responder cells were plated with approximately 200,000 irradiated, violet-dye-labeled stimulator cells. Responder CD3+CD4+ and CD3+CD8+ cells that were proliferating and CFSE-low were sorted after the reaction. V usage is TRBV7-9 and J usage is TRBJ2-1, with 10 bases matching TRBD2. The input for sequencing was alloreactive CD8+ T cells from a mixed lymphocyte reaction culture, taken before intestinal transplant. Subset noted: CFSE-low proliferating T cells sorted from roughly six-day pre-transplant mixed lymphocyte reaction (GvH or HvG direction). The receptor's source is a human patient who received an intestinal transplant. In DNA, the CDR3 is TGTGCCAGCAGCCTTAGCGGGAGGCCAAATGAGCAGTTCTTC. It specifies CASSLSGRPNEQFF. The variable domain in full, with the rest retrieved from reference TRBV7-9 and TRBJ2-1, is DTGVSQNPRHKITKRGQNVTFRCDPISEHNRLYWYRQTLGQGPEFLTYFQNEAQLEKSRLLSDRFSAERPKGSFSTLEIQRTEQGDSAMYLCASSLSGRPNEQFFGPGTRLTVL.